This entry is about one T cell receptor (beta chain). Its antigen remains unidentified. The data were obtained in a study of shared clonotypes between healthy human individuals. Overall study results and limits: Some naive CD4 clonotypes, around 4.9%, turned up in common across several donors. Deeper or shallower sequencing was expected to change how clonotypes are shared among donors. Unshared clonotypes carried lower generation probabilities than those common to all four donors.

Division of CD4+ cells produced a CD45RA+ naive subset and a CD45RA-negative memory subset. Trimming removed 5 bases from V and 5 bases from J, with 16 bases in between. This CDR3 region has 14 residues. Germline V gene lookup returns CDR1 ENHRY and CDR2 SYGVKD. TCRdb's copy holds only in-frame clones and misses some; the assay was immunoSEQ multiplex PCR. In the table there are over a million clones, roughly 74% of which are singletons. The receptor's source is a man aged 18 to 30 in good health. Some clones in this sample may be carry-over from other donors' samples. The sequencing sample was made of memory CD4+ T cells from PBMCs. Subset specified: CD45RA-negative fraction. The V call is TRBV10-3, the J call TRBJ2-7; D could derive from TRBD1 or TRBD2 (5 bases each). The CDR3 nucleotides read TGTGCCATCAGTCAGGGTAGGGATAGCGACGAGCAGTACTTC. It translates to CAISQGRDSDEQYF.